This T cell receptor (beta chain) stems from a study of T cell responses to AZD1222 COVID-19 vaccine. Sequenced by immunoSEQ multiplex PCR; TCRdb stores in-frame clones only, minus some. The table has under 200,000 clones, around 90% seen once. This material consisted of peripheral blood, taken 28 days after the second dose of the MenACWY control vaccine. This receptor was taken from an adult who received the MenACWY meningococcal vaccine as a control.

DNA for the CDR3: TGTGCCAGCAGCTTAGGGGCAGGGGGCGACTATGGCTACACCTTC. This translates into CASSLGAGGDYGYTF. The rearrangement links TRBV7-9 to TRBJ1-2; 8 nucleotides match TRBD1. Per germline, CDR1 SEHNR and CDR2 FQNEAQ (reference sequence). The CDR3 covers 15 residues. Trimming took 1 base from V and 3 from J; bases not matched to a gene: 4.